These 17 T cell receptor beta chains originate from one sample sequenced in a study of T-cell memory formation after mild COVID-19. TCRdb re-called the 5' RACE reads through MiXCR, storing one row per CDR3 protein. The sample has about 160,000 distinct CDR3 sequences; roughly 28% are singletons. Material: PBMCs or a T cell subset sorted from them (not recorded which). The source of these receptors is an adult woman who had mild COVID-19 (a few samples of this study predate the infection). Cell type and time point are not known.

This CDR3 reads CATSDSNQETQYF. The CDR3 DNA reads as TGTGCCACCAGTGATTCCAACCAAGAGACCCAGTACTTC. This chain joins TRBV24-1 and TRBJ2-5; D not resolved. Germline CDR1 KGHDR, CDR2 SFDVKD. The CDR3 totals 13 residues. V lost 2 bases, J lost 0 bases, and 3 bases lay in between.

The chain carries TRBV20-1 and TRBJ1-3; D not resolved. Germline CDR1 is DFQATT and CDR2 is SNEGSKA (reference sequence). V gave up 6 bases and J gave up 4 bases, with 7 bases separating them. The CDR3 extends over 11 amino acids. The DNA of the CDR3 is TGCAGTGCAGGGTTAGGAAACACCATATATTTT. Encoded protein: CSAGLGNTIYF.

This rearrangement joins TRBV7-8 to TRBJ1-4, with unresolved D. The V and J ends lost 3 bases and 7 bases respectively, with 12 bases between them. Germline V CDR1 and CDR2: SGHVS, FQNEAQ. CDR3 size: 14 residues. This chain's CDR3 is CASSFGRRGEKLFF. For the CDR3, the DNA is TGTGCCAGCAGCTTCGGCAGGAGAGGTGAAAAACTGTTTTTT.

The sample holds a few counts of this clonotype. The chain employs TRBV21-1 and TRBJ2-6; the table's D call of TRBD2 was not tested on the DNA. TRBV21-1 is designated a pseudogene. The CDR3 runs 18 residues. Here the CDR3 DNA reads TGTGCCAGCAGCAAAGGGCGAAACCGCTCCTCTGGGGCCAACGTCCTGACTTTC. Translated: CASSKGRNRSSGANVLTF.

This rearrangement joins TRBV7-3 to TRBJ1-1; D ambiguous. CDR3 length equals 16 residues. From germline, CDR1 is SGHTA and CDR2 FQGTGA. V was shortened by 2 bases and J by 0 bases, with 13 bases between the two germline ends. CDR3 nucleotides: TGTGCCAGCAGCTTATTTAGAGTCGCGATGAACACTGAAGCTTTCTTT. Protein: CASSLFRVAMNTEAFF.

The rearrangement links TRBV25-1 to TRBJ1-6; a weak D match, TRBD1 (5 bases). The CDR3 consists of 17 residues. CDR1 MGHDK and CDR2 SYGVNS come from the germline V gene. Trimming removed 4 bases at V and 2 bases at J, with 15 bases between. The DNA of the CDR3 is TGTGCCAGCAGTGCCATATTTGGGGGGGCCTATAATTCACCCCTCCACTTT. Encoded protein: CASSAIFGGAYNSPLHF.

This clonotype was counted only a few times. The chain combines TRBV7-6 with TRBJ1-1; 7 bases map to TRBD1. From germline, CDR1 is SGHVS and CDR2 FNYEAQ. This CDR3 is 14 amino acids long. V was pared by 5 bases and J by 3 bases, with 6 bases of the junction left unmatched. CDR3 loop: CASSPRTGYTEAFF. CDR3 nucleotides: TGTGCCAGCAGCCCCCGGACAGGCTACACTGAAGCTTTCTTT.

V usage is TRBV29-1 and J usage is TRBJ1-1; possible D gene TRBD1, 5 bases. Germline lookup yields CDR1 SQVTM and CDR2 ANQGSEA. The CDR3 contains 10 residues. Trimming shortened V by 6 bases and J by 7 bases, and 9 bases separated the two germline ends. The CDR3 nucleotides read TGCAGCGTGGGACGGATTGAAGCTTTCTTT. It yields the protein CSVGRIEAFF.

The V call is TRBV7-9, the J call TRBJ2-1, with D perhaps matching TRBD1 or TRBD2 (5 bases each). V lost 5 bases, J lost 5 bases, and 19 bases lay in between. This CDR3 has 16 amino acids. Germline V gene data show CDR1 as SEHNR and CDR2 as FQNEAQ (reference sequence). CDR3 region: CASSKTGRDPHNEQFF. For the CDR3, the DNA is TGTGCCAGCAGCAAGACTGGACGGGACCCCCACAATGAGCAGTTCTTC.

This clonotype was seen ten or more times. This chain connects TRBV29-1 to TRBJ2-1; D ambiguous. Deletions cut 2 bases from V and 9 bases from J, with 20 bases between. Germline V gives CDR1 SQVTM, CDR2 ANQGSEA. The CDR3 has 15 amino acids. CDR3 loop: CSVESPRARTGEQFF. In DNA, the CDR3 is TGCAGCGTTGAATCCCCCCGCGCCCGCACGGGTGAGCAGTTCTTC.

This chain joins TRBV30 and TRBJ2-3, with D unresolved. The V and J ends lost 8 bases and 3 bases respectively, with 15 bases between them. CDR1 is GTSNPN, CDR2 SVGIG, per germline (reference sequence). CDR3 size: 13 residues. The CDR3 DNA sequence: TGTGCCCTTCAGCCGGATTCGACAGATACGCAGTATTTT. Its translation is CALQPDSTDTQYF.

The J gene is TRBJ1-4, the V gene TRBV5-1; TRBD1 is a possible D gene (5 bases). The CDR3 is made up of 16 amino acids. Germline CDR1 SGHRS, CDR2 YFSETQ. V lost 0 bases and J lost 7, with 16 bases in between. The CDR3 sequence is CASSLGGRGQSEKLFF. In nucleotides, the CDR3 is TGCGCCAGCAGCTTGGGGGGCCGGGGCCAGAGTGAAAAACTGTTTTTT.

The V gene is TRBV7-2, the J gene TRBJ2-1, with 7 bases identical to TRBD2. The germline V gene encodes CDR1 SGHTA and CDR2 FQGNSA. Trimming took 3 bases from V and 6 from J; bases not matched to a gene: 5. The CDR3 is 14 residues long. CDR3 DNA: TGTGCCAGCAGCTTGGCACTAGCGCTCAATGAGCAGTTCTTC. Protein product: CASSLALALNEQFF.

This chain connects TRBV9 to TRBJ2-3; 10 nucleotides line up with TRBD1. This CDR3 contains 17 residues. Germline V CDR1 and CDR2: SGDLS, YYNGEE. Unmatched junction bases numbered 10, after V lost 4 bases and J lost 2 bases. In DNA, the CDR3 is TGTGCCAGCAGCTCCCATTGGGGACAGGGGCCCACAGATACGCAGTATTTT. This sequence encodes CASSSHWGQGPTDTQYF.

This clonotype occurred a few times. V gene TRBV5-4 combines with J gene TRBJ1-6, with TRBD1 matching over 9 bases. Germline values: CDR1 SGHNT, CDR2 YYREEE (reference sequence). Trimming took 3 bases from V and 10 from J; bases not matched to a gene: 11. This CDR3 region has 16 residues. CDR3 DNA sequence: TGTGCCAGCAGCTCACACCCCGGGACAGGGCAATCACCCCTCCACTTT. Protein sequence: CASSSHPGTGQSPLHF.

This rearrangement joins TRBV24-1 to TRBJ2-1; the match to TRBD1 covers 10 bases. The germline V gene encodes CDR1 KGHDR and CDR2 SFDVKD. V gave up 2 bases and J gave up 4 bases; unmatched junction bases: 4. This CDR3 contains 16 residues. CDR3 amino acids: CATSDSPGQGYNEQFF. CDR3 nucleotide sequence: TGTGCCACCAGTGATTCCCCGGGACAGGGGTACAATGAGCAGTTCTTC.

In this sample, this clonotype turned up a few times. This sequence joins TRBV20-1 and TRBJ1-2; 7 bases are shared with TRBD1. The ends lost 5 bases at V and 4 bases at J; junction bases unmatched: 4. Per the germline V gene, CDR1 is DFQATT and CDR2 is SNEGSKA (reference sequence). This CDR3 spans 12 amino acids. For the CDR3, the DNA is TGCAGTGCTTTGGGACAGTTCTATGGCTACACCTTC. Its protein product is CSALGQFYGYTF.